This T cell receptor beta chain was captured by sequencing in a study of cytomegalovirus exposure and HLA in healthy donors. General study points: Per published reports, the classifier diagnosed cytomegalovirus status with high specificity and sensitivity. TCR beta chains numbering under 200 were designated cytomegalovirus-associated.

Only a few counts were recorded for this clone. As yet, its antigen is unknown. Sequenced by immunoSEQ multiplex PCR; TCRdb stores in-frame clones only, minus some. The profile shows over 200,000 clones, 75% to 90% of them singletons. The V gene's germline CDR1 is MRHNA and CDR2 SNTAGT. V was pared by 0 bases and J by 7 bases, with 15 bases between. The CDR3 extends over 15 amino acids. The chain uses TRBV6-4 and TRBJ1-1; D ambiguous. The sequence was obtained from a woman between 18 and 30 years old in good health and CMV-seronegative. The source material was PBMCs. The chain's CDR3 is CASSDSHETPNEAFF. The CDR3 nucleotides read TGTGCCAGCAGTGACTCACATGAGACCCCGAATGAAGCTTTCTTT.